This TCR beta chain is from a study of Tregs in tolerant kidney transplant recipients. General study results and limits: Few patients were studied, so findings need validation in larger groups.

Points on this clone: Its specificity is unknown.

TCRdb keeps only in-frame clones here, not all; method: immunoSEQ multiplex PCR. The table records around 230,000 clones, around 82% of them present only once. Input material: CD4+ T cells from blood. The source is a human donor in good health.

The CDR3 loop reads CASSLMEGTEAFF. CDR3 nucleotides: TGCGCCAGCAGCTTGATGGAGGGCACTGAAGCTTTCTTT. The V call is TRBV5-1, the J call TRBJ1-1, with D uncertain. Looked up from germline, CDR1 is SGHRS and CDR2 is YFSETQ. CDR3 length equals 13 residues. Trimming took off 1 base at V and 4 bases at J, with 8 bases between the two ends.